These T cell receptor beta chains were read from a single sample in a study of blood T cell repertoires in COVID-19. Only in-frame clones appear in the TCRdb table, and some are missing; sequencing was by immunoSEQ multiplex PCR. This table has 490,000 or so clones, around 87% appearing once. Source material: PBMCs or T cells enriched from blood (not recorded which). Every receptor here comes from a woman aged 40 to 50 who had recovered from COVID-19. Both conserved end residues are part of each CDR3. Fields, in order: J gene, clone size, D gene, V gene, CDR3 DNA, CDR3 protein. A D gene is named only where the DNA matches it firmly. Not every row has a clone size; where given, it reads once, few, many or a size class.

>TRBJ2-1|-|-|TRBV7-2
TGTGCCAGCAGCCGCCGAGGACTGTCGAGCTCCTACAATGAGCAGTTCTTC
CASSRRGLSSSYNEQFF
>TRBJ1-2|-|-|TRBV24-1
TGTGCCACTGCTGACGCGGACTATGGCTACACCTTC
CATADADYGYTF
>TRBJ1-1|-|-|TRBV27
TGTGCCAGCAGCAAAGCCCTACTCACTGAAGCTTTCTTT
CASSKALLTEAFF
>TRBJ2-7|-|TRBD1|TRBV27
TGTGCCAGCAGTTTAGGACAGGACTACGAGCAGTACTTC
CASSLGQDYEQYF
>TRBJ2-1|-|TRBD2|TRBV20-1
TGCAGTGCTAGTAAGCCTAGCGGGAGAGAGGGGCACGCATACAATGAGCAGTTCTTC
CSASKPSGREGHAYNEQFF
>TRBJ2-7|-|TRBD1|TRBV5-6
TGTGCCAGCAGCCTGCTTCCGGGACAGGGGGCCTACGAGCAGTACTTC
CASSLLPGQGAYEQYF
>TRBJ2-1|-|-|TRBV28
TGTGCCAGCCCCCCGCCCGGGAATTCGGACAATGAGCAGTTCTTC
CASPPPGNSDNEQFF
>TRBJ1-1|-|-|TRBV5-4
TGTGCCAGCAGCTTGGCCGAGACGGGGAACACTGAAGCTTTCTTT
CASSLAETGNTEAFF
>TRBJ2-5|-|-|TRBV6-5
TGTGCCAGCAGGGCGGAGGGCCCGGGTCAGACCCAGTACTTC
CASRAEGPGQTQYF
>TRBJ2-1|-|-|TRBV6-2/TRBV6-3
TGTGCCAGCAGGCCTGACAGCTACAATGAGCAGTTCTTC
CASRPDSYNEQFF
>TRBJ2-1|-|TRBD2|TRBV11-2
TGTGCCAGCAGCCCGGGGGGAGGGCGCCCCAATGAGCAGTTCTTC
CASSPGGGRPNEQFF
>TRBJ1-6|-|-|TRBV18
TGTGCCAGCTCACTGTTCGAGAGCTCCTATAATTCACCCCTCCACTTT
CASSLFESSYNSPLHF
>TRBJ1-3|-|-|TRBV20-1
TGCAGTGCTAGTCGGCAGTCGAGACTTGGAAACACCATATATTTT
CSASRQSRLGNTIYF
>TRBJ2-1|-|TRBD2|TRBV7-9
TGTGCCAGCAGCTTCCGCGGCCAGAGACTAGCGGGAAACTACAATGAGCAGTTCTTC
CASSFRGQRLAGNYNEQFF
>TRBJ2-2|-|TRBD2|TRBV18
TGTGCCAGCTCACCAGCGCTAGCGGGAGCTGGGGCCGGGGAGCTGTTTTTT
CASSPALAGAGAGELFF
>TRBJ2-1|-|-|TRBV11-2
TGTGCCAGCAGCTGGACCCCGGGACTCCGTACGGTTGAGCAGTTCTTC
CASSWTPGLRTVEQFF
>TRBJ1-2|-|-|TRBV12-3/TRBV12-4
TGTGCCAGCACCCACATCAACTATGGCTACACCTTC
CASTHINYGYTF
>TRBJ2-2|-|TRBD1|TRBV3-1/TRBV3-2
TGTGCCAGCAGCCTGGGACAGGGCGAAACCACGGAGCTGTTTTTT
CASSLGQGETTELFF
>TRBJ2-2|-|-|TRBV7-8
TGTGCCAGCAGCTTAGATTGGGCAGGGGAGAACACCGGGGAGCTGTTTTTT
CASSLDWAGENTGELFF
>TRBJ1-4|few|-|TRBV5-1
TGCGCCAGCAGCTTGGGCCAGGGTAGTGAAAAACTGTTTTTT
CASSLGQGSEKLFF
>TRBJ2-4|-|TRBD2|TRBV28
TGTGCCAGCAGTTTCGGGCTAGCGGAAGCCAAAAACATTCAGTACTTC
CASSFGLAEAKNIQYF
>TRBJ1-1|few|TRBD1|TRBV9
TGTGCCAGCAGCGATGGACAGGGGGCGCGGACTGAAGCTTTCTTT
CASSDGQGARTEAFF
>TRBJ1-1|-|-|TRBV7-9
TGTGCCACCCGGGGGTCCAGTGAGGCTGAAGCTTTCTTT
CATRGSSEAEAFF
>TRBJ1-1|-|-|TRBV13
TGTGCCAGCAGCCTCGTGGGGGGGCGTAGCACTGAAGCTTTCTTT
CASSLVGGRSTEAFF
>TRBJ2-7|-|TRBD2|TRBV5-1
TGCGCCAGCAGCTTGGGACTAGCGGGAGGGCCCAATTACGAGCAGTACTTC
CASSLGLAGGPNYEQYF
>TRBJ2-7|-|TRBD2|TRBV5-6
TGTGCCAGCAGCTTGGTGCGGGAGGTCTCGGACTACGAGCAGTACTTC
CASSLVREVSDYEQYF